This T cell receptor (beta chain) was observed in a study of T-cell reconstitution after alpha-beta-depleted transplantation in children. Trimming left V 5 bases short and J 5 bases short, with 17 bases between. This CDR3 is 15 amino acids long. Germline V gives CDR1 SGHTA, CDR2 FQGNSA. The library targeted TCRbeta and was prepared with unique molecular identifiers. TCRdb ran MiXCR on the PCR reads and lists one entry per CDR3 protein. The sample has fewer than 700,000 distinct CDR3 sequences, roughly 13% seen once. This sequence joins TRBV7-2 and TRBJ2-3; maybe TRBD1 (5 bases). This TCR was recovered from a male patient under 18 who had a stem cell transplant for acute myeloid leukemia, so the T cells may come from the graft donor. Here the sequenced sample was PBMCs, mostly from graft donor cells, taken 360 days after TCRalphabeta/CD19-depleted stem cell transplant. In DNA, the CDR3 is TGTGCCAGCAGCAAGCCCTCGACTCAGGGAGATACGCAGTATTTT. Translated: CASSKPSTQGDTQYF.